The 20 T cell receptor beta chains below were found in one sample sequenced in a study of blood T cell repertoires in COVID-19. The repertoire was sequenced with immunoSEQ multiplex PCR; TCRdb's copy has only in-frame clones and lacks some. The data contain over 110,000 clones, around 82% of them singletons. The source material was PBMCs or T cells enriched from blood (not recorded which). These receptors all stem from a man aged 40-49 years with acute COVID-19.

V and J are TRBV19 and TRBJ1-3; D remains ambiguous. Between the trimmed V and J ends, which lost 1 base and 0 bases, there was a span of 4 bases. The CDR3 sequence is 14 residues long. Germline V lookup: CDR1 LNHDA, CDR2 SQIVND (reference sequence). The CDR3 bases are TGTGCCAGTAGTATAGGAGGCTCTGGAAACACCATATATTTT. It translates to CASSIGGSGNTIYF.

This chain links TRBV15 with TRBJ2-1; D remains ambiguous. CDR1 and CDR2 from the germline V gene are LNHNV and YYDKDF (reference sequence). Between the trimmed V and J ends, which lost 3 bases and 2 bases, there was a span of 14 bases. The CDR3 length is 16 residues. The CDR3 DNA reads TGTGCCACCAGCAGCAATTTAGTGCGGACCTACAATGAGCAGTTCTTC. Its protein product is CATSSNLVRTYNEQFF.

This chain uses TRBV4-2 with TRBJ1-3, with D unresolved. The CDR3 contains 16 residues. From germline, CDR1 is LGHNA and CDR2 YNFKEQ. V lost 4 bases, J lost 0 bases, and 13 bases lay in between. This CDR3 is CASSPAKLLSGNTIYF. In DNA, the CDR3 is TGTGCCAGCAGCCCAGCGAAACTCCTCTCTGGAAACACCATATATTTT.

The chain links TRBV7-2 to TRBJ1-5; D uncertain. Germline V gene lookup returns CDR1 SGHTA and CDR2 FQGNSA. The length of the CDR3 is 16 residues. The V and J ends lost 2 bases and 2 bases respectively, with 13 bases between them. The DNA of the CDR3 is TGTGCCAGCAGCTTATCCCCACCGGGAGGCAATCAGCCCCAGCATTTT. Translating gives CASSLSPPGGNQPQHF.

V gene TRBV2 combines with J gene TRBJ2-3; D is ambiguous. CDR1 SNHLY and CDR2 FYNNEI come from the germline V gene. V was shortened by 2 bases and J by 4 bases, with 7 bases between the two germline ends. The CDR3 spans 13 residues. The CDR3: CASSEMRSDTQYF. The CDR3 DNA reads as TGTGCCAGCAGTGAAATGCGGTCAGATACGCAGTATTTT. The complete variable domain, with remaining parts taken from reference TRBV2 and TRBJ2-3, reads EPEVTQTPSHQVTQMGQEVILRCVPISNHLYFYWYRQILGQKVEFLVSFYNNEISEKSEIFDDQFSVERPDGSNFTLKIRSTKLEDSAMYFCASSEMRSDTQYFGPGTRLTVL.

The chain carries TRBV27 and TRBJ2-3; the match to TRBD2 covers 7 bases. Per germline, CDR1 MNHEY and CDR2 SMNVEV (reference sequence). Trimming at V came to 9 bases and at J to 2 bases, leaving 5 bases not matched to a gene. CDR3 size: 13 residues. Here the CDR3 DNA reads TGTGCCAGTCGGGGGGACCACACAGATACGCAGTATTTT. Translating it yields CASRGDHTDTQYF.

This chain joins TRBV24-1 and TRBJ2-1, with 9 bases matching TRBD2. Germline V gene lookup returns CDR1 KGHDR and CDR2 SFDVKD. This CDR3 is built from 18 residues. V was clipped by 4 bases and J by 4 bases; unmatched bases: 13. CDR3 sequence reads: CATSESAGGLISYNEQFF. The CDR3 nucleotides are TGTGCCACCAGTGAGTCAGCGGGAGGACTGATTTCATACAATGAGCAGTTCTTC.

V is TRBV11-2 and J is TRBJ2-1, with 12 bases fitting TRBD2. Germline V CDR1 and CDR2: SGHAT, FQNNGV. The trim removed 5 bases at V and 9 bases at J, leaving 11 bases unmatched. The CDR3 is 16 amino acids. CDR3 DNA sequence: TGTGCCAGCAGCCTAGGCCTAGCGGGAGGGGTGGTTGAGCAGTTCTTC. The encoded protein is CASSLGLAGGVVEQFF. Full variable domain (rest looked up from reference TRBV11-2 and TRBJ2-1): EAGVAQSPRYKIIEKRQSVAFWCNPISGHATLYWYQQILGQGPKLLIQFQNNGVVDDSQLPKDRFSAERLKGVDSTLKIQPAKLEDSAVYLCASSLGLAGGVVEQFFGPGTRLTVL.

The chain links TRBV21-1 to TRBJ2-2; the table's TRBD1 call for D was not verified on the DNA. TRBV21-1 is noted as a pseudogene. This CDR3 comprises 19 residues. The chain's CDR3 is CASRLLLAGGSLDTGELFF. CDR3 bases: TGTGCCAGCAGGCTCCTCCTGGCAGGGGGCTCCTTGGACACCGGGGAGCTGTTTTTT.

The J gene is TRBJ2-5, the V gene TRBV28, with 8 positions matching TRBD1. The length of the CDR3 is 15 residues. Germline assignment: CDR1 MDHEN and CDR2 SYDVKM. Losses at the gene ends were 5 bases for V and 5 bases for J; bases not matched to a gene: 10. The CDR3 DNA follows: TGTGCCAGCAGTGGGGAGACAGGGGTTTTGGAGACCCAGTACTTC. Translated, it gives CASSGETGVLETQYF.

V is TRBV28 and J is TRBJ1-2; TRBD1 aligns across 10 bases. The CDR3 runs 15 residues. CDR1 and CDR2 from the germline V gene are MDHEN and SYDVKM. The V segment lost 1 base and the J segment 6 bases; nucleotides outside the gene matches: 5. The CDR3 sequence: CASSLFDRGLNGYTF. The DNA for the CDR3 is TGTGCCAGCAGTTTATTCGACAGGGGGCTTAATGGCTACACCTTC.

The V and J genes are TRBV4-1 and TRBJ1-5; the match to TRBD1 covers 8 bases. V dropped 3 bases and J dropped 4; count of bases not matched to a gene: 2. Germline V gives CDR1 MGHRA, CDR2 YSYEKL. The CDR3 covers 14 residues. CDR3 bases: TGCGCCAGCAGCCACCAGGGGGCAAATCAGCCCCAGCATTTT. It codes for CASSHQGANQPQHF.

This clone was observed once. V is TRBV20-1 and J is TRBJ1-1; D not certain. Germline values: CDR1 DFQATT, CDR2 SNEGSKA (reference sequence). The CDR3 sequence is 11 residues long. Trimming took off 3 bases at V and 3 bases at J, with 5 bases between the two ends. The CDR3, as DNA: TGCAGTGCTAGTGCTTACACTGAAGCTTTCTTT. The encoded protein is CSASAYTEAFF.

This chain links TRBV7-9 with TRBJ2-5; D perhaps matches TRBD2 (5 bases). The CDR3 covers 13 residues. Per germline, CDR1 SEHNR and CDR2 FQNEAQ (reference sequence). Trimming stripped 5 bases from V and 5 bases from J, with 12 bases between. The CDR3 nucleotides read TGTGCCAGCAGCATTACGGAGCGGGAGACCCAGTACTTC. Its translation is CASSITERETQYF.

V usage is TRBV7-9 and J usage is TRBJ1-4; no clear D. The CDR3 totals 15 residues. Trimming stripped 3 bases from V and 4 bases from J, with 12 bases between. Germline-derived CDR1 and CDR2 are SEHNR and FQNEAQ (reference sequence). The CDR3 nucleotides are TGTGCCAGCAGCTTGCAGAACCAGATTAATGAAAAACTGTTTTTT. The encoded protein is CASSLQNQINEKLFF.

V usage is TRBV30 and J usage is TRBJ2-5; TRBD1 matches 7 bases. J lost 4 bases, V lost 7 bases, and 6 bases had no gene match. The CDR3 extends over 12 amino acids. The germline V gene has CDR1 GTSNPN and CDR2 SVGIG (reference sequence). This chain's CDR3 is CAYNRGRETQYF. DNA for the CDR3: TGTGCCTACAACAGGGGCCGAGAGACCCAGTACTTC. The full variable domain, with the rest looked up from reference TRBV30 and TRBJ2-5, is SQTIHQWPATLVQPVGSPLSLECTVEGTSNPNLYWYRQAAGRGLQLLFYSVGIGQISSEVPQNLSASRPQDRQFILSSKKLLLSDSGFYLCAYNRGRETQYFGPGTRLLVL.

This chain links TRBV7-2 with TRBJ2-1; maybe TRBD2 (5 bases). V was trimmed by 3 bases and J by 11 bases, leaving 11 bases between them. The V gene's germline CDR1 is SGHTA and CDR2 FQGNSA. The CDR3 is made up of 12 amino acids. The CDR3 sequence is CASSFSVGKQFF. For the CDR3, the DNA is TGTGCCAGCAGCTTTAGTGTCGGGAAGCAGTTCTTC.

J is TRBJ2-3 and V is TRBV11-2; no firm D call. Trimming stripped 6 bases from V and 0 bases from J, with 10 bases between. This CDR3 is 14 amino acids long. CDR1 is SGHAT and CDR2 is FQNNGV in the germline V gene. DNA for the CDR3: TGTGCCAGCAGGTACAGCCATAGCACAGATACGCAGTATTTT. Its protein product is CASRYSHSTDTQYF.

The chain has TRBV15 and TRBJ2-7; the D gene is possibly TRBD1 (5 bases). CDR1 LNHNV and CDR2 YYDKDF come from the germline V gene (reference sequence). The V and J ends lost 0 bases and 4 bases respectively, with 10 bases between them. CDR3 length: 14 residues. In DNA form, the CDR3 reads TGTGCCACCAGCAGAGAGGGGCTCTGGTACGAGCAGTACTTC. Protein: CATSREGLWYEQYF.

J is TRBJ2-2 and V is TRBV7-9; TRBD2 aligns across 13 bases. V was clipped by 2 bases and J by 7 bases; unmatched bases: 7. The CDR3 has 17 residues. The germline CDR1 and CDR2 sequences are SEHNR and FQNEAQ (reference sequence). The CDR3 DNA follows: TGTGCCAGCAGCTTACAACTAGCGGGAGGGCCTGGCGGGGAGCTGTTTTTT. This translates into CASSLQLAGGPGGELFF.